The following is a T cell receptor beta chain sequence with its context. The sample holds other DNA sequences that translate to the same CDR3. This sample is part of a study of blood T cell repertoires in COVID-19. The wider study: Collection of acute and convalescent COVID-19 samples took place in the United States, Italy and Spain. The analysed material was cDNA or gDNA that came from T cells, B-cell-depleted T cells, or PBMCs.

CDR1 is MNHEY and CDR2 is SVGAGI in the germline V gene. There are 14 residues in the CDR3. The ends were cut back, 1 base at V and 0 bases at J, with 7 bases in the middle. In the authors' methods: Scientists estimated how many nucleated cells there were by amplifying reference gene primers. Sequencing used immunoSEQ multiplex PCR; TCRdb keeps in-frame clones, though not all of them. V, J and clone size are those of that table, while D and trimming were read from the DNA. The table has some 200,000 clones, around 83% seen once; the top ten hold 5.5% to 7.5%. The sequence was obtained from a woman in her thirties or forties with acute or convalescent COVID-19. The sample was peripheral blood. The J gene is TRBJ2-7, the V gene TRBV6-5; D is perhaps TRBD1 (6 bases). DNA of the CDR3: TGTGCCAGCAGTTACTTGGACAGCTCCTACGAGCAGTACTTC. Amino acid sequence: CASSYLDSSYEQYF.